This T cell receptor (beta chain) derives from a study of control samples from healthy donors and cancer patients. The repertoire was sequenced with immunoSEQ multiplex PCR; TCRdb's copy has only in-frame clones and lacks some. The repertoire consists of about 130,000 clones, with 90% to 95% occurring once and the leading ten covering approximately 14%. The CDR3 sequence is 16 residues long. Deletions cut 0 bases from V and 6 bases from J, with 15 bases between. CDR1 is KGHSH and CDR2 is LQKENI in the germline V gene. V and J are TRBV18 and TRBJ2-1, with a weak D call TRBD2 (7 bases). Sequences were obtained from PBMCs. The sequence came from a man aged 60-69 years with colorectal cancer. Written as DNA, the CDR3 is TGTGCCAGCTCACCACCGACGGGGGGCACGGGCAATGAGCAGTTCTTC. Its protein is CASSPPTGGTGNEQFF.